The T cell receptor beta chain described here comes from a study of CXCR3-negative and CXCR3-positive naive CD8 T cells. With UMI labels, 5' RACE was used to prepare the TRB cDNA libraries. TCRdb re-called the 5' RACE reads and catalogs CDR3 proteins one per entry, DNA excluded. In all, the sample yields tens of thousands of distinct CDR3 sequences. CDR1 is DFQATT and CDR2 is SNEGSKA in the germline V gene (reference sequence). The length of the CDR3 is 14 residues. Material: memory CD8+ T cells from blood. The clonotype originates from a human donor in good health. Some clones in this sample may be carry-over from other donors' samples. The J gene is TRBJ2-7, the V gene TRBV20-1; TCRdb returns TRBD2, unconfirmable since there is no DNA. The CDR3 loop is CSARPGGEYGEQYF.